The entry below gives a single T cell receptor (beta chain) sequence along with its context. This clonotype was observed many times. Its antigen is still unknown. Base qualities are missing; no much larger clone stands one base away. CDR1 SGHTA and CDR2 FQGNSA were looked up in the germline V gene. The germline ends are 11 bases apart after V is trimmed by 1 base and J by 7 bases. Inclusive of the bounding cysteine and phenylalanine, the CDR3 is 13 residues long. The entry retains the CDR3 DNA only, 39 bases that are in frame from base 1. Sequenced using an Illumina HiSeq 1500. In TCRdb, the public reads were trimmed at Q25 with fastp and aligned with MiXCR, with productive beta chains retained. Each entry merges the rows of one CDR3 protein and shows their most common DNA and genes. For this sample there are approximately 71,000 distinct CDR3 sequences; over 3.5% appear just once. The top ten hold about 20% of the sample.

This sample stems from a study of T cell repertoires in cytomegalovirus infection (dated by TCRdb to about 2019). With respect to the entire study: Donor HLA type was relevant to the analysis, as public TCR beta signatures indicated carriage of CMV infection together with the matching HLA type. The paper as a whole reports these results and caveats: In the ex vivo response, HLA-C-restricted CMV-specific TCR beta clonotypes were dominant, and in two of eight donors the single most frequent clonotype came from this HLA-C-restricted group. Cumulative frequency of public TCR beta family members discriminated carriers of CMV infection plus the relevant HLA type in this cohort and an independent approximately 350-donor cohort.

The receptor was isolated from a human donor in good health (CMV status not recorded). Some clones in this sample may be carry-over from other donors' samples. This sequence uses TRBV7-2 and TRBJ2-7, with the D gene not clear enough to name. The source material was PBMCs. The sequence in DNA is TGTGCCAGCAGCTTAGGACTCCTTAGAGAGCAGTACTTC. Its product reads: CASSLGLLREQYF.